This is a list of T cell receptor beta chains from one sample in a study of CD8+ T cells in alopecia areata. TCRdb's copy holds only in-frame clones and misses some; the assay was immunoSEQ multiplex PCR. This sample has roughly 200,000 clones, with roughly two fifths found just once. Here the sequenced sample was CD4+ T cells sorted from blood, taken at roughly week 30, from a patient treated with tofacitinib. These receptors all stem from a human donor with alopecia areata. CDR3s include the opening cysteine and the closing phenylalanine or tryptophan. Only some rows state a clone size, as once, few, many or a class for expanded clones.

v_gene: TRBV2
j_gene: TRBJ1-6
abundance: few
len: 13
CDR3aa: CASSESRDSLKVF

v_gene: TRBV2
j_gene: TRBJ2-7
abundance: .
len: 12
CDR3aa: CASSVEGYEQYF

v_gene: TRBV18
j_gene: TRBJ2-5
abundance: few
len: 15
CDR3aa: CASSPLQGVEETQYF

v_gene: TRBV25-1
j_gene: TRBJ1-2
abundance: few
len: 12
CDR3aa: CASSGTPYGYTF

v_gene: TRBV7-9
j_gene: TRBJ2-3
abundance: few
len: 14
CDR3aa: CASSLVGNTDTQYF

v_gene: TRBV6-5
j_gene: TRBJ1-2
abundance: .
len: 14
CDR3aa: CASSRDGIIDGYTF

v_gene: TRBV6-1
j_gene: TRBJ2-1
abundance: many
len: 15
CDR3aa: CASSEPGTSYNEQFF

v_gene: TRBV29-1
j_gene: TRBJ2-7
abundance: .
len: 15
CDR3aa: CSASELTGYSYEQYF

v_gene: TRBV30
j_gene: TRBJ1-4
abundance: .
len: 14
CDR3aa: CAWSPLRGTEKLFF

v_gene: TRBV2
j_gene: TRBJ1-5
abundance: .
len: 13
CDR3aa: CASTGIGNQPQHF

v_gene: TRBV10-3
j_gene: TRBJ2-1
abundance: few
len: 20
CDR3aa: CAISESTPTSGKISYNEQFF

v_gene: TRBV10-2
j_gene: TRBJ2-5
abundance: .
len: 15
CDR3aa: CASSEWVTGQETQYF

v_gene: TRBV4-2
j_gene: TRBJ2-7
abundance: .
len: 16
CDR3aa: CASSQDGASGSGEQYF

v_gene: TRBV7-3
j_gene: TRBJ1-1
abundance: .
len: 14
CDR3aa: CASSFQLMNTEAFF

v_gene: TRBV6-1
j_gene: TRBJ2-7
abundance: .
len: 14
CDR3aa: CATKRGQGMGEQYF

v_gene: TRBV5-6
j_gene: TRBJ2-5
abundance: .
len: 12
CDR3aa: CASSLLVETQYF

v_gene: TRBV5-6
j_gene: TRBJ2-6
abundance: .
len: 18
CDR3aa: CASSLVSGFPSGANVLTF

v_gene: TRBV30
j_gene: TRBJ2-6
abundance: few
len: 15
CDR3aa: CAWSSAGSGANVLTF

v_gene: TRBV13
j_gene: TRBJ2-5
abundance: few
len: 14
CDR3aa: CASSLSGKQETQYF

v_gene: TRBV7-9
j_gene: TRBJ1-3
abundance: .
len: 14
CDR3aa: CASSLAGEGVTIYF

v_gene: TRBV2
j_gene: TRBJ2-1
abundance: .
len: 12
CDR3aa: CASSDDYNEQFF

v_gene: TRBV5-1
j_gene: TRBJ2-6
abundance: .
len: 14
CDR3aa: CASSRSSGANVLTF

v_gene: TRBV30
j_gene: TRBJ2-3
abundance: few
len: 20
CDR3aa: CAWSVLNRWRDLTRGDTQYF

v_gene: TRBV7-9
j_gene: TRBJ2-7
abundance: .
len: 15
CDR3aa: CASSAAPRGSYEQYF

v_gene: TRBV30
j_gene: TRBJ2-2
abundance: few
len: 14
CDR3aa: CAWSPGPAAEELFF

v_gene: TRBV9
j_gene: TRBJ2-2
abundance: once
len: 15
CDR3aa: CASSSLARDTGELFF

v_gene: TRBV18
j_gene: TRBJ1-5
abundance: few
len: 15
CDR3aa: CASSSIIGTNQPQHF

v_gene: TRBV29-1
j_gene: TRBJ2-3
abundance: .
len: 14
CDR3aa: CSAEGTGHTDTQYF

v_gene: TRBV30
j_gene: TRBJ2-7
abundance: .
len: 13
CDR3aa: CAWSVQGGYEQYF

v_gene: TRBV9
j_gene: TRBJ2-7
abundance: .
len: 15
CDR3aa: CASSVAPGDRYEQYF

v_gene: TRBV10-3
j_gene: TRBJ2-1
abundance: .
len: 14
CDR3aa: CAISEVNSYNEQFF

v_gene: TRBV6-5
j_gene: TRBJ1-4
abundance: .
len: 14
CDR3aa: CASSPDRSNEKLFF

v_gene: TRBV4-2
j_gene: TRBJ2-3
abundance: few
len: 16
CDR3aa: CASSLGASGNTDTQYF

v_gene: TRBV5-1
j_gene: TRBJ1-4
abundance: .
len: 15
CDR3aa: CASSPSGGLREKLFF

v_gene: TRBV29-1
j_gene: TRBJ1-1
abundance: .
len: 13
CDR3aa: CSVAGTLNTEAFF

v_gene: TRBV6-1
j_gene: TRBJ1-5
abundance: .
len: 11
CDR3aa: CARTGNQPQHF

v_gene: TRBV5-4
j_gene: TRBJ2-7
abundance: .
len: 13
CDR3aa: CASSQDSAYEQYF

v_gene: TRBV19
j_gene: TRBJ2-1
abundance: few
len: 15
CDR3aa: CASSSIAGVYNEQFF

v_gene: TRBV7-6
j_gene: TRBJ2-4
abundance: few
len: 12
CDR3aa: CASSLAGQALYF

v_gene: TRBV5-1
j_gene: TRBJ2-1
abundance: .
len: 14
CDR3aa: CASSTSGSMNEQFF

v_gene: TRBV10-1
j_gene: TRBJ2-5
abundance: .
len: 13
CDR3aa: CASSGSGLKTQYF

v_gene: TRBV9
j_gene: TRBJ2-3
abundance: .
len: 15
CDR3aa: CASNWGATSTDTQYF

v_gene: TRBV4-2
j_gene: TRBJ2-1
abundance: few
len: 16
CDR3aa: CASSQGLASSYNEQFF

v_gene: TRBV5-1
j_gene: TRBJ2-2
abundance: .
len: 15
CDR3aa: CASRERTGGTGELFF

v_gene: TRBV6-5
j_gene: TRBJ1-2
abundance: .
len: 14
CDR3aa: CASSRGGRSYGYTF

v_gene: TRBV29-1
j_gene: TRBJ1-1
abundance: .
len: 12
CDR3aa: CSVAQLAGGAFF

v_gene: TRBV5-1
j_gene: TRBJ1-5
abundance: few
len: 15
CDR3aa: CASSVLGENNQPQHF

v_gene: TRBV30
j_gene: TRBJ1-2
abundance: .
len: 15
CDR3aa: CAWSANKGPRGGYTF

v_gene: TRBV29-1
j_gene: TRBJ1-1
abundance: .
len: 13
CDR3aa: CSVEDRGNTEAFF

v_gene: TRBV14
j_gene: TRBJ2-1
abundance: few
len: 14
CDR3aa: CASRLGLAGNEQFF

v_gene: TRBV9
j_gene: TRBJ2-7
abundance: .
len: 15
CDR3aa: CASSVGRGGRYEQYF

v_gene: TRBV9
j_gene: TRBJ1-3
abundance: few
len: 16
CDR3aa: CASSTTGTGSGNTIYF

v_gene: TRBV29-1
j_gene: TRBJ2-6
abundance: few
len: 15
CDR3aa: CSVVVQGAGANVLTF

v_gene: TRBV11-2
j_gene: TRBJ2-7
abundance: few
len: 15
CDR3aa: CASSLFGGASYEQYF